Shown below are 22 T cell receptor beta chains from a single sample sequenced in a study of regulatory T cells in long-lasting Graves disease. Documented time point: newly diagnosed GD, antithyroid drugs for less than 3 months. With RNA extracted from PBMCs as input, the TCR library was made. With iRepertoire HTBI primers and Arm-PCR of CDR3 regions, TCR beta libraries were built. TCRdb itself ran the multiplex PCR reads through MiXCR, one entry per CDR3 protein. The repertoire holds over 400,000 distinct CDR3 sequences, with approximately 15% as singletons. Another study also made use of these data, one on T cells in Graves' hyperthyroidism and ophthalmopathy.

Sequenced material: peripheral blood mononuclear cells (PBMCs), taken at new diagnosis, from a patient treated with antithyroid drugs. The receptors were sampled from a woman in her 50s with Graves disease.

The table lists this clonotype with many counts. The chain joins TRBV2 to TRBJ1-5, with D perhaps matching TRBD1 (6 bases). Germline V gene data show CDR1 as SNHLY and CDR2 as FYNNEI. CDR3 length equals 16 residues. V was pared by 6 bases and J by 4 bases, with 19 bases between. CDR3: CASRPGTSGLNQPQHF. The DNA for the CDR3 is TGTGCCAGCAGACCCGGGACATCGGGGCTTAATCAGCCCCAGCATTTT.

This clonotype appeared many times. The chain joins TRBV28 to TRBJ2-7; D is perhaps TRBD1 (6 bases). In germline, CDR1 is MDHEN, CDR2 SYDVKM. V dropped 6 bases and J dropped 2 bases, with 11 bases sitting between them. CDR3 length: 13 residues. In DNA form, the CDR3 reads TGTGCCAGCAGCTTAGGGACAACCTACGAGCAGTACTTC. As protein: CASSLGTTYEQYF.

Points on this clonotype: No conserved phenylalanine or tryptophan ends this CDR3, so it is likely a read error. The DNA is omitted, as the CDR3 cannot be located on it reliably, and the CDR3 follows TCRdb's listing. This chain uses TRBV3-1 with TRBJ2-4; TRBD1, the D gene given by the table, was not confirmed from the DNA. The CDR3 spans 16 residues, counting both ends. Germline V gene sequence: CDR1 LGHDT, CDR2 YNNKEL (reference sequence). The CDR3 reads CASSSHDRAGEQYFGP.

At least ten counts were recorded for this clonotype. The V and J genes are TRBV28 and TRBJ2-1, with D hard to call. From germline, CDR1 is MDHEN and CDR2 SYDVKM. CDR3 length: 14 residues. Trimming pared 3 bases from V and 4 bases from J, leaving 10 bases between. In DNA, the CDR3 is TGTGCCAGCAGTTTGATAACAGAATACAATGAGCAGTTCTTC. This sequence encodes CASSLITEYNEQFF. The full variable domain, in which reference TRBV28 and TRBJ2-1 provide the parts outside the CDR3, is DVKVTQSSRYLVKRTGEKVFLECVQDMDHENMFWYRQDPGLGLRLIYFSYDVKMKEKGDIPEGYSVSREKKERFSLILESASTNQTSMYLCASSLITEYNEQFFGPGTRLTVL.

This clonotype was observed a handful of times. V is TRBV5-1 and J is TRBJ1-2; D might be TRBD1 (6 bases). The CDR3 contains 15 residues. Germline CDR1 reads SGHRS; CDR2 reads YFSETQ. V was trimmed by 1 base and J by 6 bases, leaving 16 bases between them. The CDR3 coding sequence is TGCGCCAGCAGCTTGTTGACCGGGGGCCAGGATGGCTACACCTTC. Translating gives CASSLLTGGQDGYTF.

The CDR3 loop is CASSPATLSGSGETQYF. CDR3 DNA: TGCGCCAGCAGCCCGGCCACCCTTAGCGGGAGTGGTGAGACCCAGTACTTC. The gene calls are TRBV5-1 and TRBJ2-5; 9 nucleotides agree with TRBD2. CDR1 is SGHRS and CDR2 is YFSETQ in the germline V gene. V was clipped by 4 bases and J by 5 bases; unmatched bases: 15. This CDR3 is 17 amino acids long.

This clonotype was seen many times. The rearrangement joins TRBV6-1 to TRBJ2-2; TRBD2 aligns across 7 bases. V was pared by 2 bases and J by 1 base, with 4 bases of the junction left unmatched. Germline V CDR1 and CDR2: MNHNS, SASEGT. This CDR3 comprises 16 residues. The CDR3 loop is CASSEPPSGNTGELFF. The CDR3 DNA reads as TGTGCCAGCAGTGAACCCCCTAGCGGGAACACCGGGGAGCTGTTTTTT.

Many counts were recorded for this clonotype. V gene TRBV2 combines with J gene TRBJ2-5; 7 bases agree with TRBD1. The CDR3 spans 14 residues. The germline gives CDR1 SNHLY, CDR2 FYNNEI. Trimming at V came to 6 bases and at J to 4 bases, leaving 8 bases not matched to a gene. CDR3 coding DNA: TGTGCCAGCAGCCCGCGGACAGGTGCAGAGACCCAGTACTTC. As protein: CASSPRTGAETQYF.

This clonotype was detected only a few times. The chain carries TRBV7-8 and TRBJ1-2; D remains unclear. Germline V gene data show CDR1 as SGHVS and CDR2 as FQNEAQ. CDR3 length equals 14 residues. The V end lost 5 bases, the J end lost 8 bases, and 18 bases lay between the germline ends. The CDR3 DNA reads TGTGCCAGCAGCCCCTCCTTACAGATGGGGGGCTACACCTTC. Translation gives CASSPSLQMGGYTF.

Ten or more counts support this clonotype. The rearrangement uses TRBV6-1 and TRBJ2-3, with D possibly TRBD1 on 5 matching bases. The CDR3 has 14 residues. In germline, CDR1 is MNHNS, CDR2 SASEGT. The V end lost 6 bases, the J end lost 10 bases, and 20 bases lay between the germline ends. CDR3: CASSNSPGHLAQYF. The CDR3 DNA follows: TGTGCCAGCAGCAACAGCCCTGGACACTTGGCGCAGTATTTT.

At least ten counts were recorded for this clonotype. The rearrangement uses TRBV19 and TRBJ2-1, with 8 bases identical to TRBD2. V lost 3 bases, J lost 4 bases, and 5 bases stayed unmatched. Germline CDR1 LNHDA, CDR2 SQIVND (reference sequence). This CDR3 is built from 15 residues. The CDR3 nucleotides are TGTGCCAGTAGTATTTCAGCGGGAGTATACAATGAGCAGTTCTTC. Its translation: CASSISAGVYNEQFF. Together with reference TRBV19 and TRBJ2-1, the CDR3 gives the full variable domain: DGGITQSPKYLFRKEGQNVTLSCEQNLNHDAMYWYRQDPGQGLRLIYYSQIVNDFQKGDIAEGYSVSREKKESFPLTVTSAQKNPTAFYLCASSISAGVYNEQFFGPGTRLTVL.

This chain joins TRBV30 and TRBJ2-7; 11 nucleotides line up with TRBD2. This CDR3 is built from 16 residues. The germline CDR1 and CDR2 sequences are GTSNPN and SVGIG (reference sequence). After removal of 2 bases from V and 7 bases from J, the junction contained 13 bases not matched to a gene. The CDR3 sequence is CAWSRGLAESYNEQYF. The CDR3 bases are TGTGCCTGGAGTAGGGGACTAGCGGAATCCTACAATGAGCAGTACTTC.

This clonotype has only a few counts. Just one base apart from a much larger clone, this may be a read error. This rearrangement joins TRBV11-2 to TRBJ2-3; a weak D match, TRBD2 (7 bases). Trimming took 4 bases from V and 5 from J, leaving 25 bases between them. Germline V gene lookup returns CDR1 SGHAT and CDR2 FQNNGV. This CDR3 has 18 amino acids. The CDR3 DNA reads as TGTGCCAGCAGCTCCCGGGTGGGGGGCGGGAGATTTGGAGATACGCAGTATTTT. Translating gives CASSSRVGGGRFGDTQYF.

This clonotype came up a few times. The chain couples TRBV7-9 to TRBJ2-1; TRBD2 matches at 14 bases. Germline V CDR1 and CDR2: SEHNR, FQNEAQ (reference sequence). Trimming removed 4 bases from V and 1 base from J; junction bases left unmatched: 9. The CDR3 extends over 19 amino acids. This CDR3 is CASSSPGLAGVRSYNEQFF. CDR3 nucleotide sequence: TGTGCCAGCAGCTCACCGGGACTAGCGGGAGTAAGGTCCTACAATGAGCAGTTCTTC.

In this sample, this clonotype turned up many times. The chain recombines TRBV6-1 with TRBJ2-1; D is unclear. The germline V gene encodes CDR1 MNHNS and CDR2 SASEGT. Trimming shortened V by 6 bases and J by 5 bases, and 14 bases separated the two germline ends. This CDR3 has 14 residues. The CDR3 nucleotides are TGTGCCAGCAGGCACCGGACCACCGACAATGAGCAGTTCTTC. Amino acid sequence: CASRHRTTDNEQFF.

This clonotype was counted ten times or more. The J gene is TRBJ1-1, the V gene TRBV18, with D unresolved. Germline assignment: CDR1 KGHSH and CDR2 LQKENI. V gave up 3 bases and J gave up 0 bases, with 8 bases separating them. CDR3 length: 14 residues. The CDR3 DNA follows: TGTGCCAGCTCACCTCCATCAATGAACACTGAAGCTTTCTTT. Its protein is CASSPPSMNTEAFF.

With regard to this clonotype: It differs at one base from a far larger clone, so likely a read error. The V gene is TRBV7-3, the J gene TRBJ2-5, with 9 nucleotides matching TRBD1. This CDR3 contains 13 residues. The J segment lost 3 bases and the V segment lost 5 bases, leaving 1 base of the junction unmatched. Germline-derived CDR1 and CDR2 are SGHTA and FQGTGA. The CDR3 region has the DNA TGTGCCAGCAGCGGGACAGGGAAAGAGACCCAGTACTTC. It is translated as CASSGTGKETQYF.

The CDR3 nucleotides are TGTGCCAGCAGCCAGACTAGCGGGGACTACTACGAGCAGTACTTC. Translating it yields CASSQTSGDYYEQYF. The V gene is TRBV3-1, the J gene TRBJ2-7, with 11 bases fitting TRBD2. Germline V gene lookup returns CDR1 LGHDT and CDR2 YNNKEL (reference sequence). The V segment lost 3 bases and the J segment 3 bases; nucleotides outside the gene matches: 4. The CDR3 is 15 residues long.

This clonotype was counted many times. CDR3 residues: CASSLRQGGHEQYF. CDR3 nucleotide sequence: TGTGCCAGCAGTTTAAGGCAGGGCGGCCACGAGCAGTACTTC. The V gene is TRBV12-3 or TRBV12-4, the J gene TRBJ2-7, with a weak D call TRBD1 (5 bases). The CDR3 spans 14 residues. Deletions cut 2 bases from V and 5 bases from J, with 13 bases between.

The chain combines TRBV19 with TRBJ2-1, with D tentatively TRBD1 (6 bases). This CDR3 contains 15 residues. CDR1 and CDR2 from the germline V gene are LNHDA and SQIVND (reference sequence). The V end was cut by 5 bases, the J end by 5 bases, with 16 bases between. CDR3 sequence: CASSVYRVGHNEQFF. The DNA of the CDR3 is TGTGCCAGTAGTGTATACAGGGTAGGGCACAATGAGCAGTTCTTC.

Ten or more counts support this clonotype. Compared with germline, one end of the junction differs, possibly owing to a read error. The gene calls are TRBV28 and TRBJ2-7, with D unresolved. There are 13 residues in the CDR3. Germline V gene sequence: CDR1 MDHEN, CDR2 SYDVKM. Here the CDR3 reads CASSFVALYGQYF. In DNA form, the CDR3 reads TGTGCCAGCAGTTTTGTCGCCCTATACGGGCAGTACTTC. The whole variable domain, remainder taken from reference TRBV28 and TRBJ2-7, is DVKVTQSSRYLVKRTGEKVFLECVQDMDHENMFWYRQDPGLGLRLIYFSYDVKMKEKGDIPEGYSVSREKKERFSLILESASTNQTSMYLCASSFVALYGQYFGPGTRLTVT.

In this sample, this clonotype turned up many times. The V call is TRBV30, the J call TRBJ1-5; D ambiguous. Trimming shortened V by 3 bases and J by 4 bases, and 10 bases separated the two germline ends. The CDR3 extends over 13 amino acids. Germline V gene data show CDR1 as GTSNPN and CDR2 as SVGIG (reference sequence). For the CDR3, the DNA is TGTGCCTGGAGAGTAGACGGGAATCAGCCCCAGCATTTT. Translating it yields CAWRVDGNQPQHF.